Reported below is one TCR beta chain. This record belongs to a study of CD4 T cells in relation to SARS-CoV-2 and coronaviruses. Assay used: immunoSEQ multiplex PCR; TCRdb lists only in-frame clones, some missing. The sample includes 50,000 to 70,000 clones, 80% to 90% seen only once; the top ten take 1.5% to 2%. The ends were cut back, 3 bases at V and 2 bases at J, with 8 bases in the middle. Germline CDR1 is MDHEN and CDR2 is SYDVKM. The CDR3 spans 13 residues. Before the COVID-19 pandemic, during about 2010-2018, CD4+ T cells were taken from unexposed donors. Material: memory CD4+ T cells from PBMCs. This receptor was obtained from a human donor in good health. The chain has TRBV28 and TRBJ2-7; no firm D call. The CDR3 is CASSFVGPYEQYF. The DNA of the CDR3 is TGTGCCAGCAGTTTTGTCGGACCCTACGAGCAGTACTTC.